Shown below are 21 T cell receptor beta chains from a single sample sequenced in a study of cytomegalovirus exposure and HLA in healthy donors. PCR used 60 Vbeta primers and 13 Jbeta primers. Profiling relied on immunoSEQ multiplex PCR, and the TCRdb table lists in-frame clones only, not all of them. The data show more than 85,000 clones, about 81% seen once. The sample comprised PBMCs. These receptors were obtained from a man aged 30 to 45 in good health and CMV-seronegative.

V gene TRBV7-8 combines with J gene TRBJ2-3; 11 bases map to TRBD2. CDR3 length equals 20 residues. Germline V gene data show CDR1 as SGHVS and CDR2 as FQNEAQ. The junction had 16 bases not matched to a gene; V was cut back by 5 bases and J by 0 bases. For the CDR3, the DNA is TGTGCCAGCAGCCTCCCCCGGCCGGGGTGGACTAGCGGGAGCACAGATACGCAGTATTTT. It yields the protein CASSLPRPGWTSGSTDTQYF.

The chain joins TRBV29-1 to TRBJ1-1, with TRBD1 matching over 7 bases. The CDR3 is made up of 13 amino acids. Per the germline V gene, CDR1 is SQVTM and CDR2 is ANQGSEA. Losses at the gene ends were 7 bases for V and 0 bases for J; bases not matched to a gene: 5. This CDR3 is CSAQTGMNTEAFF. The CDR3, as DNA: TGCAGCGCCCAGACAGGGATGAACACTGAAGCTTTCTTT. Full variable domain (outside the CDR3, taken from reference TRBV29-1 and TRBJ1-1): SAVISQKPSRDICQRGTSLTIQCQVDSQVTMMFWYRQQPGQSLTLIATANQGSEATYESGFVIDKFPISRPNLTFSTLTVSNMSPEDSSIYLCSAQTGMNTEAFFGQGTRLTVV.

For this clone: Sequence at one end of the junction differs from germline and may be a read error. The chain recombines TRBV29-1 with TRBJ2-1, with a tentative D call TRBD1 (6 bases). The CDR3 sequence is 12 residues long. CDR1 SQVTM and CDR2 ANQGSEA come from the germline V gene. The CDR3 region is CSFRTAPIEAVF. The CDR3, as DNA: TGCAGCTTCCGGACAGCCCCTATAGAGGCAGTCTTC.

This clone was seen a handful of times. J is TRBJ2-7 and V is TRBV28; TRBD2 matches at 11 bases. CDR3 length: 18 residues. After removal of 1 base from V and 0 bases from J, the junction contained 8 bases not matched to a gene. Germline V gene data show CDR1 as MDHEN and CDR2 as SYDVKM. The CDR3 spells CASSLSHGLAGFSYEQYF. The DNA of the CDR3 is TGTGCCAGCAGTTTATCGCACGGACTAGCGGGTTTCTCCTACGAGCAGTACTTC.

The rearrangement links TRBV25-1 to TRBJ2-1; 7 positions agree with TRBD2. The germline V gene has CDR1 MGHDK and CDR2 SYGVNS. CDR3 length: 16 amino acids. V shed 4 bases and J 11 bases; nucleotides not matched to a gene: 17. DNA for the CDR3: TGTGCCAGCAGTGGAGAAGCGGGACTCGGATTAGATCAGCAGTTCTTC. This encodes CASSGEAGLGLDQQFF.

The rearrangement joins TRBV18 to TRBJ2-3; D gene ambiguous. Deletions cut 8 bases from V and 0 bases from J, with 9 bases between. CDR1 and CDR2 from the germline V gene are KGHSH and LQKENI. The CDR3 spans 13 residues. The CDR3 protein is CASESSSTDTQYF. The DNA for the CDR3 is TGTGCCAGCGAGAGTTCTAGCACAGATACGCAGTATTTT.

The chain recombines TRBV28 with TRBJ1-2; TRBD1 aligns across 10 bases. The CDR3 is made up of 14 amino acids. The V and J ends lost 10 bases and 4 bases, in that order; junction bases with no gene match: 9. Germline V gene sequence: CDR1 MDHEN, CDR2 SYDVKM. The CDR3 here is CATTGQGTFYGYTF. The CDR3, as DNA: TGTGCCACCACGGGACAGGGGACTTTCTATGGCTACACCTTC.

This clone was observed a handful of times. The chain couples TRBV9 to TRBJ2-1, with 11 nucleotides matching TRBD2. The V gene end was trimmed by 4 bases and the J gene end by 5 bases; junction bases not matched to a gene: 5. The CDR3 is made up of 15 amino acids. Germline values: CDR1 SGDLS, CDR2 YYNGEE. CDR3 amino acids: CASSLSSGGNNEQFF. The DNA of the CDR3 is TGTGCCAGCAGCCTCTCTAGCGGGGGGAACAATGAGCAGTTCTTC. Combining the CDR3 with reference TRBV9 and TRBJ2-1 gives the whole variable domain DSGVTQTPKHLITATGQRVTLRCSPRSGDLSVYWYQQSLDQGLQFLIQYYNGEERAKGNILERFSAQQFPDLHSELNLSSLELGDSALYFCASSLSSGGNNEQFFGPGTRLTVL.

The chain employs TRBV9 and TRBJ1-3; unclear D gene. Trimming took 2 bases from V and 7 from J, leaving 10 bases between them. Per germline, CDR1 SGDLS and CDR2 YYNGEE. CDR3 size: 13 residues. The CDR3 reads CASSVALGNTIYF. The CDR3 region has the DNA TGTGCCAGCAGCGTTGCTCTTGGCAACACCATATATTTT.

The J gene is TRBJ2-7, the V gene TRBV27, with a possible D match to TRBD1 (6 bases). CDR3 length: 13 amino acids. Germline V lookup: CDR1 MNHEY, CDR2 SMNVEV (reference sequence). The V end lost 5 bases, the J end lost 2 bases, and 10 bases lay between the germline ends. The CDR3 here is CASSLRGPYEQYF. The CDR3 DNA reads TGTGCCAGCAGTCTCAGGGGCCCCTACGAGCAGTACTTC.

V gene TRBV29-1 combines with J gene TRBJ2-2, with 8 bases that match TRBD1. This CDR3 contains 14 residues. Losses at the gene ends were 1 base for V and 4 bases for J; bases not matched to a gene: 2. Germline CDR1 SQVTM, CDR2 ANQGSEA. CDR3 amino acids: CSVEGDRITGELFF. For the CDR3, the DNA is TGCAGCGTTGAAGGGGACAGGATCACCGGGGAGCTGTTTTTT.

The chain has TRBV29-1 and TRBJ2-1; D call uncertain. The V end lost 3 bases, the J end lost 5 bases, and 14 bases lay between the germline ends. The CDR3 has 14 amino acids. Germline values: CDR1 SQVTM, CDR2 ANQGSEA. The CDR3 sequence is CSVEVEYYDNEQFF. The CDR3, as DNA: TGCAGCGTTGAGGTGGAATACTACGACAATGAGCAGTTCTTC.

This clone has more than one count but fewer than ten. The CDR3 region is CASQRLVPTDTQYF. Here the CDR3 DNA reads TGTGCTAGCCAAAGACTAGTTCCCACAGATACGCAGTATTTT. The chain uses TRBV7-7 and TRBJ2-3; D is perhaps TRBD2 (6 bases). Germline assignment: CDR1 SSHAT and CDR2 FNYEAQ (reference sequence). There are 14 residues in the CDR3.

The chain links TRBV5-1 to TRBJ2-2; tentatively, D is TRBD2 (6 bases). The CDR3 contains 17 residues. The germline V gene encodes CDR1 SGHRS and CDR2 YFSETQ. V lost 0 bases to trimming and J lost 3 bases, with 15 bases between them. The CDR3 loop reads CASSLGPGAVDTGELFF. CDR3 DNA: TGCGCCAGCAGCTTGGGACCGGGAGCGGTAGACACCGGGGAGCTGTTTTTT.

The rearrangement links TRBV7-2 to TRBJ1-5; D call uncertain. This CDR3 comprises 16 residues. Trimming removed 5 bases from V and 2 bases from J, with 16 bases in between. Germline V gives CDR1 SGHTA, CDR2 FQGNSA. The chain's CDR3 is CASSPMRGVGNQPQHF. CDR3 sequence (DNA): TGTGCCAGCAGCCCGATGCGCGGGGTGGGCAATCAGCCCCAGCATTTT.

The chain combines TRBV15 with TRBJ2-1, with TRBD1 matching over 8 bases. The germline V gene encodes CDR1 LNHNV and CDR2 YYDKDF (reference sequence). The trim removed 4 bases at V and 2 bases at J, leaving 4 bases unmatched. The CDR3 length is 15 residues. The CDR3 loop reads CATSKGQGTYNEQFF. CDR3 DNA: TGTGCCACCAGCAAAGGACAGGGTACCTACAATGAGCAGTTCTTC.

Note on this clone: The sample has other DNA sequences that encode this CDR3 too. The genes are TRBV6-5 and TRBJ1-4; D is perhaps TRBD1 (6 bases). The germline V and J ends were trimmed by 0 bases and 4 bases, with 9 bases remaining between them. The CDR3 consists of 15 residues. Germline loops: CDR1 MNHEY, CDR2 SVGAGI. The CDR3 nucleotides are TGTGCCAGCAGTTACTCCGGACAGATTAATGAAAAACTGTTTTTT. Amino acid sequence: CASSYSGQINEKLFF.

The gene calls are TRBV5-4 and TRBJ2-5; D is possibly TRBD2 (6 bases). The end of the DNA fits TRBJ2-7 better, so the J call may be wrong. The CDR3 spans 14 residues. Looked up from germline, CDR1 is SGHNT and CDR2 is YYREEE (reference sequence). The CDR3 nucleotides are TGTGCCAGCAGCTTGGCCGGGAGCACCTACGAGCAGTACTTC. Its protein product is CASSLAGSTYEQYF.

This clone was picked up one time. The chain joins TRBV19 to TRBJ1-5, with TRBD1 as a possible D gene (6 bases). The CDR3 has 14 amino acids. Per germline, CDR1 LNHDA and CDR2 SQIVND (reference sequence). Trimming cost V 1 base and J 9 bases, with 13 bases left between them. CDR3 sequence reads: CASSIAEGGGPQHF. DNA for the CDR3: TGTGCCAGTAGTATAGCTGAAGGGGGGGGGCCCCAGCATTTT.

CDR3 nucleotide sequence: TGTGCCAGCAGCGACCGGGGGAACCCGAACACTGAAGCTTTCTTT. Translation: CASSDRGNPNTEAFF. The chain combines TRBV9 with TRBJ1-1, with TRBD1 as a possible D gene (5 bases). V was clipped by 3 bases and J by 1 base, with 13 bases between them. CDR3 length equals 15 residues. Germline CDR1 is SGDLS and CDR2 is YYNGEE.

The rearrangement joins TRBV15 to TRBJ1-5; D might be TRBD1 (5 bases). The ends were cut back, 0 bases at V and 9 bases at J, with 15 bases in the middle. CDR3 size: 15 residues. Germline values: CDR1 LNHNV, CDR2 YYDKDF (reference sequence). The CDR3 DNA reads as TGTGCCACCAGCAGAGATTCCGCAGGGCTTCGGCCCCAGCATTTT. Its protein product is CATSRDSAGLRPQHF.